The rows below give T cell receptor beta chains drawn from one sample of a study of a mutant IDH1 vaccine in newly diagnosed glioma. The protocol was immunoSEQ multiplex PCR, while the TCRdb copy is restricted to in-frame clones and leaves out a portion. Of around 52,000 clones listed, roughly 78% are singletons. These receptors' antigens are unknown. This material consisted of PBMCs, taken from a glioma patient whose treatment included an IDH1 peptide vaccine. The source is a woman in her 40s with glioma. CDR3s include the opening cysteine and the closing phenylalanine or tryptophan. D genes are given only for firm matches. Size values are once, few and many counts, or a class for expanded clones, and some rows have none.

cdr3_nt cdr3_aa cdr3_length j_call d_call clone_size v_call
TGCGCCAGCAGCGACACGCGACTAGCGGGAGCCTACGAGCAGTACTTC CASSDTRLAGAYEQYF 16 TRBJ2-7 TRBD2 NA TRBV5-1
TGTGCCAGTAGTAGGTTTCGGAACACTGAAGCTTTCTTT CASSRFRNTEAFF 13 TRBJ1-1 NA NA TRBV19
TGTGCCAGCAGTTACGGGGGAACTTCCTACGAGCAGTACTTC CASSYGGTSYEQYF 14 TRBJ2-7 NA NA TRBV6-5
TGTGCCAGCAGCGGGAAGGAGGGAATCCCCTCCTACACTGAAGCTTTCTTT CASSGKEGIPSYTEAFF 17 TRBJ1-1 NA NA TRBV2
TGTGCCAGCTCACCACTGCTGGGGGCAATGAACACTGAAGCTTTCTTT CASSPLLGAMNTEAFF 16 TRBJ1-1 NA NA TRBV18
TGTGCCAGCAGTGATTTATCCGGGGAGCTGTTTTTT CASSDLSGELFF 12 TRBJ2-2 NA few TRBV2
TGTGCCAGTGGACAGGGGATTGACACTGAAGCTTTCTTT CASGQGIDTEAFF 13 TRBJ1-1 TRBD1 few TRBV2
TGCAGCGCCCAGACTCGGCGGTCCTACAATGAGCAGTTCTTC CSAQTRRSYNEQFF 14 TRBJ2-1 NA NA TRBV29-1
TGTGCCAGCAGCCCAGGGACGTGGGACACTGAAGCTTTCTTT CASSPGTWDTEAFF 14 TRBJ1-1 NA NA TRBV9
TGTGCCAGCAGCTTAGTTATCGGGGGGGCTCAAGACGAGCAGTACTTC CASSLVIGGAQDEQYF 16 TRBJ2-7 TRBD2 once TRBV11-2
TGTGCCTGGAGTGTAGGGGGGAATCAGCCCCAGCATTTT CAWSVGGNQPQHF 13 TRBJ1-5 NA NA TRBV30
TGTGCCAGCAGCAAATCCCAGGAGACCCAGTACTTC CASSKSQETQYF 12 TRBJ2-5 NA NA TRBV7-2
TGTGCCACCAGTCTCTTGTACAATGAGCAGTTCTTC CATSLLYNEQFF 12 TRBJ2-1 NA NA TRBV15
TGTGCCAGCAGCCAAGTCTCTAGACAGTTAGCGGAATCACCCCTCCACTTT CASSQVSRQLAESPLHF 17 TRBJ1-6 NA NA TRBV4-2
TGCGCCAGCAGTGAGTCCCCAGCCTACGAGCAGTACTTC CASSESPAYEQYF 13 TRBJ2-7 NA once TRBV10-2
TGTGCCAGCAGTGAAGCGTACCAGTATGGCTACACCTTC CASSEAYQYGYTF 13 TRBJ1-2 NA NA TRBV2
TGTGCCAGCAGCCCGGGACAGGGACTCTATGGCTACACCTTC CASSPGQGLYGYTF 14 TRBJ1-2 TRBD1 few TRBV13
TGTGCCAGCACCACCCCGCCGGGACAGAAACCTGAAGCTTTCTTT CASTTPPGQKPEAFF 15 TRBJ1-1 TRBD1 few TRBV6-1
TGTGCCAGCACCCCGGGACAAAAGAACACCGGGGAGCTGTTTTTT CASTPGQKNTGELFF 15 TRBJ2-2 NA NA TRBV21-1
TGTGCCAGCTCACCGGGCGGAGGCGGAAACACCATATATTTT CASSPGGGGNTIYF 14 TRBJ1-3 NA NA TRBV18
TGTGCCAGCAGTTACTCGGGCAGGGGGCTCGCCTACGAGCAGTACTTC CASSYSGRGLAYEQYF 16 TRBJ2-7 TRBD1 once TRBV6-5
TGTGCCAGCAGTGAAGCAGGGGGGTATGGCTACACCTTC CASSEAGGYGYTF 13 TRBJ1-2 TRBD1 NA TRBV25-1
TGTGCCAGCCGTTCAGTGGGAATCATAGCTAACTATGGCTACACCTTC CASRSVGIIANYGYTF 16 TRBJ1-2 NA few TRBV6-5
TGCGCCAGCAGCTCGACAGGGACGACGAATCAGCCCCAGCATTTT CASSSTGTTNQPQHF 15 TRBJ1-5 TRBD1 NA TRBV5-1
TGTGCCAGCAGAGAGCGGGCCTGGGGTGAAGCTTTCTTT CASRERAWGEAFF 13 TRBJ1-1 NA NA TRBV27
TGCGCCAGCAGCCAAGACGGCACAGGGGATAGCGATGGCTACACCTTC CASSQDGTGDSDGYTF 16 TRBJ1-2 TRBD1 NA TRBV4-1
TGTGCCAGCAGCGTAAGTCAGGTTAGCACTGAAGCTTTCTTT CASSVSQVSTEAFF 14 TRBJ1-1 NA NA TRBV9
TGTGCCAGCAGCCCTGGCATGGCGGCCTACGAGCAGTACTTC CASSPGMAAYEQYF 14 TRBJ2-7 NA NA TRBV5-8
TGTGCCAGCAGAAAAGCCCTAGGGCAGGGCTCCTACGAGCAGTACTTC CASRKALGQGSYEQYF 16 TRBJ2-7 NA NA TRBV7-2
TGCGCCAGCAGACTTGTGGGTTCAGGGGCTGAAGCTTTCTTT CASRLVGSGAEAFF 14 TRBJ1-1 NA NA TRBV5-1
TGTGCCAGCAGCTTGGACCGGGGACAGGGGACCTATGGCTACACCTTC CASSLDRGQGTYGYTF 16 TRBJ1-2 TRBD1 NA TRBV5-4
TGTGCCAGCAGCTTAGAGGGACCTGAAGCTTTCTTT CASSLEGPEAFF 12 TRBJ1-1 NA few TRBV7-9
TGCAGCGTCCTCAGGGCTTCTAACTATGGCTACACCTTC CSVLRASNYGYTF 13 TRBJ1-2 NA NA TRBV29-1
TGCGCCAGCAGCCGGGACAGGGGCGATGAGCAGTTCTTC CASSRDRGDEQFF 13 TRBJ2-1 TRBD1 NA TRBV5-1
TGTGCCAGTAGTATATCCGGGACAGGGGCCCAAGAGACCCAGTACTTC CASSISGTGAQETQYF 16 TRBJ2-5 TRBD1 NA TRBV19
TGCGCCAGCAGTGAGGGAGAGACCCAGTACTTC CASSEGETQYF 11 TRBJ2-5 NA NA TRBV10-1
TGTGCCAGCAGCTTAGACAGGGGCTACGAGCAGTACTTC CASSLDRGYEQYF 13 TRBJ2-7 TRBD1 few TRBV7-3
TGCAGCGTTGAAGGAGGGGCACCCCGCTCGGATACGCAGTATTTT CSVEGGAPRSDTQYF 15 TRBJ2-3 NA NA TRBV29-1
TGTGCCAGCAGCGACGGGACTAGCGACCTGGGTGAGCAGTTCTTC CASSDGTSDLGEQFF 15 TRBJ2-1 TRBD2 NA TRBV9
TGCGCCAGCAGCCTCCTATCTAGCTACACTGAAGCTTTCTTT CASSLLSSYTEAFF 14 TRBJ1-1 NA NA TRBV4-1
TGTGCCTTACCCCTCAGGGGTTGGACTGAAGCTTTCTTT CALPLRGWTEAFF 13 TRBJ1-1 NA NA TRBV30
TGTGCCAGCTCACCGCGGGGGGACCAAGAGACCCAGTACTTC CASSPRGDQETQYF 14 TRBJ2-5 TRBD2 NA TRBV18